The rows below give T cell receptor beta chains drawn from one sample of a study of radiation and T cells in renal cell carcinoma. Assay used: immunoSEQ multiplex PCR; TCRdb lists only in-frame clones, some missing. Among 20,000 to 25,000 clones, about 62% were seen once, and the ten largest hold 22%. This sample comprised tumor tissue, obtained from a patient whose treatment was nephrectomy without radiotherapy. The source of these receptors is a man aged 35 to 55 with renal cell carcinoma. CDR3s include the opening cysteine and the closing phenylalanine or tryptophan. The order of the fields is V gene, J gene, D gene, clone size, CDR3 protein, CDR3 DNA. A D gene is named only where the DNA matches it firmly. Expanded clones are given a class, and other clones once, few, many or no size at all.

TRBV6-5,TRBJ2-1,-,few,CASGPRRDSYNEQFF,TGTGCCAGCGGCCCAAGGAGAGACTCCTACAATGAGCAGTTCTTC
TRBV5-1,TRBJ1-5,-,-,CASSPEGGIEQPQHF,TGCGCCAGCAGCCCCGAAGGAGGTATCGAACAGCCCCAGCATTTT
TRBV7-2,TRBJ2-3,-,few,CASSLEALPDTQYF,TGTGCCAGCAGCTTAGAAGCCCTGCCCGATACGCAGTATTTT
TRBV18,TRBJ1-1,-,-,CASSPPGSRGAGTEAFF,TGTGCCAGCTCACCACCGGGCAGTCGGGGCGCGGGCACTGAAGCTTTCTTT
TRBV27,TRBJ1-6,-,-,CASTRRGDRVLSPLHF,TGTGCCAGCACCAGGAGAGGGGACCGGGTTTTGTCACCCCTCCACTTT
TRBV6-7,TRBJ2-3,TRBD2,-,CASSYFSLAGNSTDTQYF,TGTGCCAGCAGTTACTTCAGCCTAGCGGGGAATAGCACAGATACGCAGTATTTT
TRBV5-1,TRBJ2-2,-,-,CASSLQGGGELFF,TGCGCCAGCAGCTTACAGGGTGGCGGGGAGCTGTTTTTT
TRBV6-5,TRBJ2-1,TRBD1,-,CASSKPGQGYNEQFF,TGTGCCAGCAGTAAACCGGGACAGGGATATAATGAGCAGTTCTTC
TRBV19,TRBJ1-4,-,-,CASSIQGGSEKLFF,TGTGCCAGTAGTATCCAGGGAGGGAGTGAAAAACTGTTTTTT
TRBV7-2,TRBJ1-6,-,-,CASSPVSGVHSPLHF,TGTGCCAGCAGCCCCGTGTCAGGGGTTCATTCACCCCTCCACTTT
TRBV4-2,TRBJ2-1,-,-,CASSQSRNNEQFF,TGTGCCAGCAGCCAGTCGAGGAACAATGAGCAGTTCTTC
TRBV18,TRBJ2-5,-,many,CASSPRHPQETQYF,TGTGCCAGCTCACCACGACATCCCCAAGAGACCCAGTACTTC
TRBV5-6,TRBJ1-2,-,-,CASRRFQGVEGYTF,TGTGCCAGCAGAAGATTCCAGGGAGTGGAGGGCTACACCTTC
TRBV9,TRBJ1-3,-,-,CASSAFQGESGNTIYF,TGTGCCAGCAGCGCCTTCCAGGGAGAATCTGGAAACACCATATATTTT
TRBV5-1,TRBJ2-7,TRBD1,-,CASSLAGTGTAYEQYF,TGCGCCAGCAGCTTGGCCGGGACAGGGACTGCCTACGAGCAGTACTTC
TRBV4-3,TRBJ1-5,-,-,CASSQDQEQPQHF,TGCGCCAGCAGCCAAGATCAGGAACAGCCCCAGCATTTT
TRBV2,TRBJ1-1,TRBD1,many,CATQLQGLNTEAFF,TGTGCCACCCAGTTACAGGGGTTGAACACTGAAGCTTTCTTT
TRBV7-7,TRBJ1-6,-,few,CASSLDSYNSPLHF,TGTGCCAGCAGCTTAGACAGCTATAATTCACCCCTCCACTTT
TRBV2,TRBJ2-6,TRBD1,-,CATGTAYSGANVLTF,TGTGCCACCGGGACAGCTTACTCTGGGGCCAACGTCCTGACTTTC
TRBV28,TRBJ1-2,-,once,CASLGDYGYTF,TGTGCCAGCTTGGGGGATTACGGCTACACCTTC
TRBV11-2,TRBJ1-3,-,medium-sized,CASSLVVDTIYF,TGTGCCAGCAGCTTAGTAGTGGACACCATATATTTT
TRBV29-1,TRBJ2-5,-,once,CSVGDPTTQETQYF,TGCAGCGTCGGGGACCCAACCACCCAAGAGACCCAGTACTTC
TRBV4-3,TRBJ1-1,-,once,CASSPRSQNAEAFF,TGCGCCAGCAGCCCTAGGAGCCAAAATGCTGAAGCTTTCTTT
TRBV10-1,TRBJ2-2,-,-,CASRGEGYTGELFF,TGCGCCAGCAGAGGGGAAGGCTACACCGGGGAGCTGTTTTTT
TRBV2,TRBJ1-1,-,-,CASSERGVTEAFF,TGTGCCAGCAGTGAGAGGGGGGTCACTGAAGCTTTCTTT
TRBV6-1,TRBJ2-2,TRBD1,once,CATFPGTGNTGELFF,TGTGCCACCTTCCCCGGGACAGGAAACACCGGGGAGCTGTTTTTT
TRBV5-6,TRBJ1-6,-,-,CASSLVRGNNSPLHF,TGTGCCAGCAGCTTGGTAAGGGGGAATAATTCACCCCTCCACTTT
TRBV6-5,TRBJ2-1,TRBD1,-,CAIAGTGGFNEQFF,TGTGCCATTGCCGGGACAGGGGGGTTCAATGAGCAGTTCTTC
TRBV28,TRBJ1-4,-,few,CASSFTEKLFF,TGTGCCAGCAGTTTTACTGAAAAACTGTTTTTT
TRBV30,TRBJ2-7,-,-,CAQATERYEQYF,TGTGCCCAAGCGACAGAGCGCTACGAGCAGTACTTC
TRBV27,TRBJ2-1,-,-,CASSSTFHEQFF,TGTGCCAGCAGTTCTACCTTCCATGAGCAGTTCTTC
TRBV7-8,TRBJ2-7,-,few,CASSLSLGLQNEQYF,TGTGCCAGCAGCTTGAGTCTGGGGCTTCAAAACGAGCAGTACTTC
TRBV27,TRBJ2-7,-,-,CASRVRGGTYEQYF,TGTGCCAGCAGGGTCAGGGGAGGGACCTACGAGCAGTACTTC
TRBV7-3,TRBJ2-6,-,-,CASSLNLQTSGANVLTF,TGTGCCAGCAGCTTAAACCTCCAGACCTCTGGGGCCAACGTCCTGACTTTC
TRBV12-5,TRBJ1-5,-,few,CASGLAPGITSNQPQHF,TGTGCTAGTGGTTTGGCTCCCGGGATCACAAGCAATCAGCCCCAGCATTTT
TRBV7-9,TRBJ1-1,-,-,CASSLSGNTEAFF,TGTGCCAGCAGCTTGTCGGGGAACACTGAAGCTTTCTTT
TRBV7-7,TRBJ2-1,TRBD2,-,CASSLGLAGINEQFF,TGTGCCAGCAGCTTGGGACTAGCGGGGATTAATGAGCAGTTCTTC
TRBV7-2,TRBJ1-2,-,-,CASTREGRGNYGYTF,TGTGCCAGCACCCGAGAGGGACGGGGGAACTATGGCTACACCTTC
TRBV7-2,TRBJ1-5,-,-,CASSAQVSNQPQHF,TGTGCCAGCAGCGCCCAAGTTAGCAATCAACCCCAGCATTTT
TRBV6-1,TRBJ1-2,-,-,CASRPRGGYGYTF,TGTGCCAGCAGGCCCCGGGGGGGTTATGGCTACACCTTC